A single T cell receptor beta chain is shown here with its context. The data derive from a study of T cell repertoires in cytomegalovirus infection. One entry per CDR3 protein results from TCRdb running MiXCR on the reads. The sample shows about 360,000 distinct CDR3 sequences, 15% to 20% of them seen only once. This CDR3 comprises 12 residues. Trimming shortened V by 5 bases and J by 6 bases, and 14 bases separated the two germline ends. The germline V gene encodes CDR1 DFQATT and CDR2 SNEGSKA (reference sequence). The receptor was derived from a human donor in good health (CMV status not recorded). Some clones in this sample may be carry-over from other donors' samples. The chain couples TRBV20-1 to TRBJ2-7, with D maybe TRBD2 (5 bases). The sample consisted of PBMCs. CDR3 nucleotide sequence: TGCAGTGCTGCCCCTAGCCTCGTCGAGCAGTACTTC. Its translation: CSAAPSLVEQYF.